The 27 T cell receptor beta chains below were found in one sample sequenced in a study of blood T cell repertoires in COVID-19. Assay: immunoSEQ multiplex PCR; the TCRdb copy retains only in-frame clones and omits some. This sample yields approximately 50,000 clones, of which roughly 90% are seen a single time; more than 2% belongs to the top ten. The specimen was peripheral blood. Source of these receptors: a human donor in a cohort sampled during active COVID-19.

The V and J genes are TRBV7-9 and TRBJ1-4; unclear D gene. CDR3 length equals 16 residues. Germline V CDR1 and CDR2: SEHNR, FQNEAQ (reference sequence). Between the trimmed V and J ends, which lost 2 bases and 5 bases, there was a span of 15 bases. CDR3 nucleotide sequence: TGTGCCAGCAGCTTAACGCCCCGAACAATCAATGAAAAACTGTTTTTT. Translation: CASSLTPRTINEKLFF.

This clone showed up just once. The genes are TRBV5-6 and TRBJ2-2; D is unclear. The germline gives CDR1 SGHDT, CDR2 YYEEEE. V was pared by 2 bases and J by 0 bases, with 5 bases between. The length of the CDR3 is 14 residues. The CDR3 loop is CASSFQSNTGELFF. The DNA of the CDR3 is TGTGCCAGCAGCTTTCAATCGAACACCGGGGAGCTGTTTTTT.

This clone has more than one count but fewer than ten. The V call is TRBV29-1, the J call TRBJ2-7, with D possibly TRBD2 on 6 matching bases. V lost 4 bases, J lost 4 bases, and 20 bases lay in between. Germline V CDR1 and CDR2: SQVTM, ANQGSEA. CDR3 length: 15 amino acids. CDR3 nucleotide sequence: TGCAGCGTTGTAGATACTAGCCAGAAAGGGTACGAGCAGTACTTC. It translates to CSVVDTSQKGYEQYF.

This sequence joins TRBV7-9 and TRBJ2-3, with 9 bases fitting TRBD1. Germline lookup yields CDR1 SEHNR and CDR2 FQNEAQ (reference sequence). Losses at the gene ends were 5 bases for V and 4 bases for J; bases not matched to a gene: 7. The CDR3 length is 15 residues. CDR3 DNA: TGTGCCAGCAGCCCGGGACAGGGTGGCCCAGATACGCAGTATTTT. Translated, it gives CASSPGQGGPDTQYF.

The rearrangement links TRBV5-5 to TRBJ2-3; 12 bases are a match to TRBD2. Germline CDR1 SGHKS, CDR2 YYEKEE (reference sequence). This CDR3 has 16 amino acids. The V and J ends lost 2 bases and 3 bases, in that order; junction bases with no gene match: 4. Here the CDR3 DNA reads TGTGCCAGCAGCTTACGACTAGCGGGAGAAACAGATACGCAGTATTTT. It codes for CASSLRLAGETDTQYF.

This chain uses TRBV4-2 with TRBJ1-5; 9 bases are a match to TRBD1. Germline assignment: CDR1 LGHNA and CDR2 YNFKEQ. CDR3 length: 19 residues. The V and J ends lost 0 bases and 4 bases, in that order; junction bases with no gene match: 13. CDR3 in amino acids: CASSQDGEMGDRGNQPQHF. In DNA, the CDR3 is TGTGCCAGCAGCCAAGATGGGGAAATGGGCGACAGGGGGAATCAGCCCCAGCATTTT.

This chain connects TRBV6-5 to TRBJ1-2; D is possibly TRBD1 (5 bases). The V end lost 8 bases, the J end lost 7 bases, and 20 bases lay between the germline ends. The CDR3 loop spans 14 amino acids. Looked up from germline, CDR1 is MNHEY and CDR2 is SVGAGI. The CDR3 DNA follows: TGTGCCAGCGCTCCAGCCAGGGCCAAGGGTGGCTACACCTTC. It encodes CASAPARAKGGYTF.

J is TRBJ2-2 and V is TRBV4-3; 8 bases are shared with TRBD2. Germline CDR1 reads LGHNA; CDR2 reads YSLEER. J lost 9 bases, V lost 4 bases, and 19 bases had no gene match. This CDR3 contains 18 residues. The CDR3 region is CASSPSGERGPFTWELFF. The DNA of the CDR3 is TGCGCCAGCAGCCCCTCGGGGGAGCGGGGGCCCTTTACTTGGGAGCTGTTTTTT.

As for this clone: Other DNA sequences from this sample encode an identical CDR3 as well. V is TRBV2 and J is TRBJ2-2; D ambiguous. The CDR3 is made up of 13 amino acids. The germline CDR1 and CDR2 sequences are SNHLY and FYNNEI. V shed 2 bases and J shed 4 bases, with 5 bases lying between them. The CDR3: CASSETGTGELFF. CDR3 coding DNA: TGTGCCAGCAGTGAAACGGGCACCGGGGAGCTGTTTTTT.

The chain combines TRBV9 with TRBJ2-1, with unresolved D. This CDR3 has 15 residues. V dropped 0 bases and J dropped 0 bases, with 7 bases sitting between them. CDR1 and CDR2 (germline): SGDLS, YYNGEE. The CDR3 loop is CASSVVPSSYNEQFF. The CDR3 bases are TGTGCCAGCAGCGTAGTCCCCAGCTCCTACAATGAGCAGTTCTTC.

The rearrangement uses TRBV5-6 and TRBJ2-5; maybe TRBD1 (5 bases). Germline V gene sequence: CDR1 SGHDT, CDR2 YYEEEE. This CDR3 is 14 amino acids long. Deletions cut 1 base from V and 3 bases from J, with 10 bases between. The CDR3: CASSLRPTEETQYF. CDR3 coding DNA: TGTGCCAGCAGCTTGCGTCCGACAGAAGAGACCCAGTACTTC.

The CDR3 nucleotides are TGTGCCAGCAGCCTTGGCAGTAGCAATCAGCCCCAGCATTTT. It is translated as CASSLGSSNQPQHF. The chain carries TRBV3-1 (or the pseudogene TRBV3-2) and TRBJ1-5; no clear D gene. With 4 bases removed from V and 0 bases from J, the gap between germline ends came to 7 bases. CDR3 length: 14 amino acids. Germline loops: CDR1 LGHDT, CDR2 YNNKEL (reference sequence).

The V call is TRBV9, the J call TRBJ2-7; 7 bases agree with TRBD2. Germline assignment: CDR1 SGDLS and CDR2 YYNGEE. Trimming took 0 bases from V and 4 from J; bases not matched to a gene: 7. CDR3 length: 15 amino acids. The CDR3 sequence is CASSVGRDYTYEQYF. The DNA for the CDR3 is TGTGCCAGCAGCGTAGGTAGGGACTATACGTACGAGCAGTACTTC. The whole variable domain, filled in from reference TRBV9 and TRBJ2-7, reads DSGVTQTPKHLITATGQRVTLRCSPRSGDLSVYWYQQSLDQGLQFLIQYYNGEERAKGNILERFSAQQFPDLHSELNLSSLELGDSALYFCASSVGRDYTYEQYFGPGTRLTVT.

The gene calls are TRBV29-1 and TRBJ2-1, with TRBD2 identical over 13 bases. Per germline, CDR1 SQVTM and CDR2 ANQGSEA. Unmatched junction bases numbered 11, after V lost 7 bases and J lost 2 bases. CDR3 length equals 17 residues. In DNA form, the CDR3 reads TGCAGCGGCCGGTCAACAACTAGCGGGAGGGCCTACAATGAGCAGTTCTTC. It specifies CSGRSTTSGRAYNEQFF.

The V call is TRBV7-9, the J call TRBJ1-2; unclear D gene. Trimming pared 4 bases from V and 6 bases from J, leaving 9 bases between. The CDR3 covers 12 residues. Germline V gene lookup returns CDR1 SEHNR and CDR2 FQNEAQ (reference sequence). The CDR3 nucleotides read TGTGCCAGCAGCTCCTTTTTAAATGGCTACACCTTC. The encoded protein is CASSSFLNGYTF. Full variable domain (outside the CDR3, taken from reference TRBV7-9 and TRBJ1-2): DTGVSQNPRHKITKRGQNVTFRCDPISEHNRLYWYRQTLGQGPEFLTYFQNEAQLEKSRLLSDRFSAERPKGSFSTLEIQRTEQGDSAMYLCASSSFLNGYTFGSGTRLTVV.

The V gene is TRBV28, the J gene TRBJ2-1; D call uncertain. Germline CDR1 reads MDHEN; CDR2 reads SYDVKM. V lost 8 bases and J 0 bases, leaving 5 bases between the germline ends. This CDR3 comprises 12 residues. The CDR3 DNA reads as TGTGCCAGCGGGCTCTCCTACAATGAGCAGTTCTTC. Protein sequence: CASGLSYNEQFF.

The chain combines TRBV7-8 with TRBJ1-1; TRBD1 might be the D (5 bases). This CDR3 contains 17 residues. CDR1 and CDR2 (germline): SGHVS, FQNEAQ. The V end lost 2 bases, the J end lost 0 bases, and 16 bases lay between the germline ends. The CDR3 here is CASSLRGYGQLNTEAFF. As DNA, the CDR3 is TGTGCCAGCAGCTTAAGGGGATATGGGCAGTTGAACACTGAAGCTTTCTTT.

This chain connects TRBV27 to TRBJ2-3; 8 bases are a match to TRBD2. This CDR3 region has 15 residues. The ends lost 6 bases at V and 1 base at J; junction bases unmatched: 6. Germline V CDR1 and CDR2: MNHEY, SMNVEV (reference sequence). The CDR3 sequence is CASRAPGLGTDTQYF. The CDR3 DNA follows: TGTGCCAGCAGAGCCCCGGGACTAGGCACAGATACGCAGTATTTT.

The chain has TRBV6-2 or TRBV6-3 and TRBJ2-7; 7 positions agree with TRBD1. This CDR3 is 14 amino acids long. The trim removed 4 bases at V and 6 bases at J, leaving 9 bases unmatched. Germline V CDR1 and CDR2: MNHEY, SVGEGT. CDR3 region: CASSSGTDLGEQYF. Here the CDR3 DNA reads TGTGCCAGCAGTTCCGGGACAGATTTGGGCGAGCAGTACTTC.

The CDR3 loop is CASRVGLQSPDFLIQGYNEQFF. The CDR3 DNA reads as TGCGCCAGCAGGGTGGGACTTCAGTCCCCAGATTTCCTTATTCAGGGCTACAATGAGCAGTTCTTC. The V gene is TRBV5-1, the J gene TRBJ2-1, with a weak D call TRBD2 (6 bases). Germline V CDR1 and CDR2: SGHRS, YFSETQ. Between the trimmed V and J ends, which lost 5 bases and 3 bases, there was a span of 36 bases. The CDR3 is 22 residues long.

V and J are TRBV6-5 and TRBJ2-5; the match to TRBD1 covers 9 bases. The CDR3 covers 13 residues. V lost 11 bases, J lost 4 bases, and 8 bases stayed unmatched. Germline loops: CDR1 MNHEY, CDR2 SVGAGI. The CDR3: CAAHRGRRETQYF. The CDR3 DNA reads as TGTGCCGCACACAGGGGGCGGAGAGAGACCCAGTACTTC.

V and J are TRBV15 and TRBJ2-3; 8 bases are a match to TRBD2. Germline V CDR1 and CDR2: LNHNV, YYDKDF (reference sequence). The CDR3 contains 17 residues. The V and J ends lost 4 bases and 4 bases, in that order; junction bases with no gene match: 13. DNA for the CDR3: TGTGCCACCAGCACAGGACGGCTAGCGGGTTTACCAGATACGCAGTATTTT. Translated, it gives CATSTGRLAGLPDTQYF.

This sequence joins TRBV7-2 and TRBJ2-7, with 10 bases aligning to TRBD2. Germline V CDR1 and CDR2: SGHTA, FQGNSA. Germline trimming cut 3 bases from V and 2 bases from J; bases unmatched to any gene: 4. The CDR3 spans 15 residues. The CDR3 here is CASSFSSGGAYEQYF. The DNA for the CDR3 is TGTGCCAGCAGCTTTTCCAGCGGGGGGGCCTACGAGCAGTACTTC.

CDR3 in amino acids: CASSPHRDTGELFF. CDR3 DNA sequence: TGTGCCAGCAGCCCCCACAGGGACACCGGGGAGCTGTTTTTT. The chain is built from TRBV7-9 and TRBJ2-2; a weak D match, TRBD1 (6 bases). V was clipped by 5 bases and J by 3 bases, with 10 bases between them. The CDR3 loop spans 14 amino acids. CDR1 is SEHNR and CDR2 is FQNEAQ in the germline V gene (reference sequence).

V usage is TRBV7-8 and J usage is TRBJ2-1, with 7 positions matching TRBD1. The CDR3 sequence is 17 residues long. V shed 2 bases and J 7 bases; nucleotides not matched to a gene: 14. Germline V gene data show CDR1 as SGHVS and CDR2 as FQNEAQ. The CDR3 loop is CASSLRQGAGRVNEQFF. The CDR3 nucleotides are TGTGCCAGCAGCTTAAGACAGGGCGCGGGCCGGGTGAATGAGCAGTTCTTC.

V usage is TRBV7-9 and J usage is TRBJ1-2; 7 nucleotides line up with TRBD1. Germline trimming cut 5 bases from V and 6 bases from J; bases unmatched to any gene: 6. The CDR3 is 13 residues long. CDR1 and CDR2 (germline): SEHNR, FQNEAQ (reference sequence). CDR3 nucleotides: TGTGCCAGCAGCCCGGCTACAGGGGATGGCTACACCTTC. This encodes CASSPATGDGYTF.

This clone was counted once. The chain carries TRBV6-5 and TRBJ1-2; 7 positions match TRBD1. Germline V gives CDR1 MNHEY, CDR2 SVGAGI. CDR3 length: 14 residues. After removal of 5 bases from V and 7 bases from J, the junction contained 10 bases not matched to a gene. CDR3 in DNA: TGTGCCAGCAGTACCAGACAGGGTTCTGCTGGCTACACCTTC. Translated, it gives CASSTRQGSAGYTF.